This TCR beta chain is from a study of blood T cell repertoires in COVID-19. Germline V gene data show CDR1 as SNHLY and CDR2 as FYNNEI. The CDR3 consists of 15 residues. Trimming cost V 4 bases and J 4 bases; bases outside gene matches: 7. Participants reported their clinical history, and cohort assignment relied on those reports. Recovered participants had two consecutive negative NP/OP PCR tests, healthcare professional clearance, or symptom resolution. This table comes from immunoSEQ multiplex PCR, and its TCRdb copy is limited to in-frame clones, with some not included. Among approximately 170,000 clones, 80% to 90% were seen once, and the ten largest hold approximately 8.4%.

The chain recombines TRBV2 with TRBJ2-3; the match to TRBD1 covers 8 bases. The sample taken for sequencing was PBMCs or T cells enriched from blood (not recorded which). This sequence was found in a woman aged 45-59 years who had recovered from COVID-19. The CDR3 DNA reads as TGTGCCAGCAGTGGGCAGGGGGCCTCTGCAGATACGCAGTATTTT. Protein sequence: CASSGQGASADTQYF.